This TCR beta chain is from a study of cytomegalovirus exposure and HLA in healthy donors. The study's findings and limits: Segments of the TCR beta V type were, in most cases, productive about 90% or about 30% of the time in an earlier analysis. In a later analysis, an Asian-associated ancestry cluster reportedly showed fewer N-insertions than the roughly 710-donor mean. The study recorded over 150 TCR beta chains that were cytomegalovirus-associated.

60 Vbeta and 13 Jbeta primers were used in PCR. Method: immunoSEQ multiplex PCR; TCRdb's copy keeps in-frame clones and lacks some. The sample consists of 95,000 to 110,000 clones, more than 70% of them appearing once. A remark on this clone: The antigen remains unidentified.

The CDR3 has 15 residues. Germline V CDR1 and CDR2: LNHNV, YYDKDF (reference sequence). With V trimmed by 3 bases and J by 5 bases, 9 bases remained unmatched. The TCR sequence derives from a man aged 25 to 40 in good health and CMV-seronegative. J is TRBJ2-5 and V is TRBV15; 7 positions match TRBD2. Specimen: PBMCs. The CDR3 here is CATSRGGIEGETQYF. The CDR3 DNA reads as TGTGCCACCAGCAGGGGGGGGATAGAAGGGGAGACCCAGTACTTC.